Below are 23 T cell receptor beta chains sequenced from a single sample in a study of cytomegalovirus exposure and HLA in healthy donors. Primers for the PCR totalled 60 Vbeta and 13 Jbeta. Sequencing was performed with immunoSEQ multiplex PCR; in TCRdb, only in-frame clones are kept and a portion is missing. Among approximately 150,000 clones, approximately 71% were seen once, and the ten largest hold 11%. The sequenced sample consisted of PBMCs. The receptors stem from a man between 18 and 29 years old in good health and CMV-seropositive.

V is TRBV30 and J is TRBJ1-1, with TRBD1 as a possible D gene (6 bases). The V gene lost 4 bases and the J gene lost 8 bases, with 17 bases spanning the gap. Germline CDR1 reads GTSNPN; CDR2 reads SVGIG (reference sequence). The CDR3 length is 13 residues. For the CDR3, the DNA is TGTGCCTGGATCTCCAAGGACAGCGGCGAAGCTTTCTTT. The encoded protein is CAWISKDSGEAFF.

The sample holds a few counts of this clone. The chain joins TRBV9 to TRBJ1-3; D gene ambiguous. This CDR3 comprises 15 residues. The V end was cut by 0 bases, the J end by 0 bases, with 7 bases between. Germline V lookup: CDR1 SGDLS, CDR2 YYNGEE. The CDR3 DNA follows: TGTGCCAGCAGCGTAGGGCAGTACTCTGGAAACACCATATATTTT. Its protein product is CASSVGQYSGNTIYF.

A word on this clone: No conserved phenylalanine or tryptophan ends this CDR3, so it is likely a read error. This chain uses TRBV27 with TRBJ1-4; no clear D. The V end lost 4 bases, the J end lost 2 bases, and 11 bases lay between the germline ends. Per germline, CDR1 MNHEY and CDR2 SMNVEV (reference sequence). The CDR3 contains 15 residues. The CDR3 DNA is TGTGCCAGCAGTTCACTGGCACGGACTAATGAAAAACTGTTTTTG. Translation: CASSSLARTNEKLFL.

The CDR3 DNA reads as TGTGCCAGCAGCCGGAGCGGGACAGGGGTTCTCGAGCAGTACTTC. It yields the protein CASSRSGTGVLEQYF. The gene calls are TRBV11-2 and TRBJ2-7, with 10 bases identical to TRBD1. CDR3 length: 15 residues. From germline, CDR1 is SGHAT and CDR2 FQNNGV. V shed 5 bases, J shed 6 bases, and the junction held 10 bases outside the gene matches.

This chain links TRBV28 with TRBJ2-7; maybe TRBD1 (6 bases). Trimming cost V 5 bases and J 3 bases, with 17 bases left between them. The CDR3 has 15 amino acids. In germline, CDR1 is MDHEN, CDR2 SYDVKM. This chain's CDR3 is CASSAGSTGNYEQYF. CDR3 sequence (DNA): TGTGCCAGCAGTGCAGGTAGTACAGGGAACTACGAGCAGTACTTC.

The gene calls are TRBV6-1 and TRBJ2-3; 8 nucleotides align to TRBD2. Germline V gives CDR1 MNHNS, CDR2 SASEGT. J lost 0 bases, V lost 3 bases, and 8 bases had no gene match. The CDR3 length is 17 residues. CDR3 residues: CASSDFWASGSTDTQYF. The CDR3 region has the DNA TGTGCCAGCAGTGACTTCTGGGCTAGCGGGAGCACAGATACGCAGTATTTT.

This clone has just one count. This chain joins TRBV7-9 and TRBJ1-1; no clear D gene. Germline V gives CDR1 SEHNR, CDR2 FQNEAQ (reference sequence). Trimming took 7 bases from V and 0 from J, leaving 9 bases between them. The CDR3 runs 13 residues. CDR3 in DNA: TGTGCCAGCACCCCAGGCGTGAACACTGAAGCTTTCTTT. It encodes CASTPGVNTEAFF.

This sequence joins TRBV19 and TRBJ2-3, with 7 bases aligning to TRBD2. Looked up from germline, CDR1 is LNHDA and CDR2 is SQIVND (reference sequence). V shed 3 bases, J shed 0 bases, and the junction held 3 bases outside the gene matches. The CDR3 covers 15 residues. The CDR3: CASSIPSGSTDTQYF. The CDR3 DNA reads TGTGCCAGTAGTATTCCTAGCGGAAGCACAGATACGCAGTATTTT.

The V call is TRBV7-9, the J call TRBJ1-4; D unclear. Germline assignment: CDR1 SEHNR and CDR2 FQNEAQ (reference sequence). Trimming stripped 5 bases from V and 6 bases from J, with 16 bases between. The CDR3 has 15 amino acids. The DNA of the CDR3 is TGTGCCAGCAGCAACCTGGCGGGTGGTGATGAAAAACTGTTTTTT. It encodes CASSNLAGGDEKLFF.

The table lists this clone with a few counts. This chain joins TRBV11-2 and TRBJ2-2, with TRBD2 matching 7 bases. The junction had 4 bases not matched to a gene; V was cut back by 4 bases and J by 5 bases. Germline V lookup: CDR1 SGHAT, CDR2 FQNNGV. This CDR3 comprises 14 residues. Here the CDR3 reads CASSSSGGTGELFF. Here the CDR3 DNA reads TGTGCCAGCAGCTCTTCGGGGGGAACCGGGGAGCTGTTTTTT.

V usage is TRBV27 and J usage is TRBJ1-5; no reliable D call. The CDR3 is 15 amino acids. Germline V gives CDR1 MNHEY, CDR2 SMNVEV (reference sequence). V lost 2 bases and J 0 bases, leaving 8 bases between the germline ends. CDR3: CASSLGRYSNQPQHF. CDR3 sequence (DNA): TGTGCCAGCAGTTTAGGCCGTTATAGCAATCAGCCCCAGCATTTT.

A single count supports this clone. The chain couples TRBV23-1 to TRBJ2-1; 7 nucleotides align to TRBD2. TRBV23-1 is given ORF status, its function remaining uncertain. This CDR3 comprises 17 residues. V was pared by 4 bases and J by 7 bases, with 16 bases of the junction left unmatched. The CDR3 bases are TGCGCCAGCAGTCCGCATCGCGGGGGAGGAGGTAGGAATGAGCAGTTCTTC. It translates to CASSPHRGGGGRNEQFF.

This chain joins TRBV7-3 and TRBJ2-1; 7 nucleotides line up with TRBD1. The CDR3 spans 13 residues. Germline CDR1 and CDR2: SGHTA and FQGTGA. Trimming took 4 bases from V and 7 from J; bases not matched to a gene: 4. CDR3: CASSSGQTNEQFF. CDR3 DNA: TGTGCCAGCAGCTCGGGACAGACTAATGAGCAGTTCTTC.

The chain links TRBV28 to TRBJ1-1, with 7 bases matching TRBD1. This CDR3 is 15 amino acids long. V lost 6 bases to trimming and J lost 1 base; unmatched junction nucleotides: 8. The germline CDR1 and CDR2 sequences are MDHEN and SYDVKM. CDR3 DNA sequence: TGTGCCAGCAGCCCGAGACAGGGATGGAACACTGAAGCTTTCTTT. The encoded protein is CASSPRQGWNTEAFF.

This rearrangement joins TRBV5-1 to TRBJ1-2; the D gene is possibly TRBD1 (6 bases). The CDR3 totals 14 residues. V was shortened by 4 bases and J by 5 bases, with 15 bases between the two germline ends. CDR1 and CDR2 from the germline V gene are SGHRS and YFSETQ. DNA of the CDR3: TGCGCCAGCAGCCAACTTCAGGGGAGATATGGCTACACCTTC. This translates into CASSQLQGRYGYTF.

The chain has TRBV27 and TRBJ2-7, with D maybe TRBD1 (6 bases). Germline V gene lookup returns CDR1 MNHEY and CDR2 SMNVEV (reference sequence). Trimming pared 3 bases from V and 7 bases from J, leaving 13 bases between. The length of the CDR3 is 13 residues. This CDR3 reads CASSLGARWEQYF. The CDR3 nucleotides are TGTGCCAGCAGTTTGGGGGCGCGATGGGAGCAGTACTTC.

The V gene is TRBV4-1, the J gene TRBJ2-1; D is perhaps TRBD2 (7 bases). Germline-derived CDR1 and CDR2 are MGHRA and YSYEKL. The CDR3 sequence is 14 residues long. Between the trimmed V and J ends, which lost 6 bases and 6 bases, there was a span of 15 bases. The CDR3 reads CASRGAGASNEQFF. For the CDR3, the DNA is TGCGCCAGCAGAGGGGCGGGGGCCTCCAATGAGCAGTTCTTC.

CDR3 sequence reads: CASSPGPERNQPQHF. The CDR3 DNA sequence: TGTGCCAGCAGCCCCGGTCCCGAGAGAAATCAGCCCCAGCATTTT. V is TRBV5-4 and J is TRBJ1-5; D not certain. The V gene's germline CDR1 is SGHNT and CDR2 YYREEE (reference sequence). This CDR3 is 15 amino acids long. Trimming took off 4 bases at V and 4 bases at J, with 15 bases between the two ends.

This clone was found a few times. V usage is TRBV18 and J usage is TRBJ2-5, with 7 bases matching TRBD2. This CDR3 is 12 amino acids long. Germline V lookup: CDR1 KGHSH, CDR2 LQKENI. After removal of 3 bases from V and 5 bases from J, the junction contained 0 bases not matched to a gene. CDR3 sequence (DNA): TGTGCCAGCTCACCCGGGAGGGAGACCCAGTACTTC. Its translation: CASSPGRETQYF.

This chain joins TRBV29-1 and TRBJ2-1; 15 positions agree with TRBD2. Germline lookup yields CDR1 SQVTM and CDR2 ANQGSEA. V was clipped by 7 bases and J by 0 bases; unmatched bases: 10. This CDR3 spans 18 amino acids. CDR3 sequence (DNA): TGCAGCGCCTCGGGACTAGCGGGAGGAATTAGCTCCTACAATGAGCAGTTCTTC. Translation gives CSASGLAGGISSYNEQFF.

The chain uses TRBV4-2 and TRBJ2-3; D remains unclear. CDR1 is LGHNA and CDR2 is YNFKEQ in the germline V gene. Trimming left V 4 bases short and J 6 bases short, with 20 bases between. This CDR3 has 16 residues. The CDR3 DNA sequence: TGTGCCAGCAGCCGAGACCGTAGCTTTCCCGCGGATACGCAGTATTTT. Amino acid sequence: CASSRDRSFPADTQYF.

This clone has more than one count but fewer than ten. The gene calls are TRBV6-1 and TRBJ2-2, with D possibly matching TRBD1 (6 bases). Germline CDR1 MNHNS, CDR2 SASEGT. The CDR3 consists of 15 residues. Trimming cost V 8 bases and J 5 bases, with 18 bases left between them. CDR3 nucleotides: TGTGCCAGCCCCGTTGACAGGTTAAGTACCGGGGAGCTGTTTTTT. Translated, it gives CASPVDRLSTGELFF.

To note about this clone: A junction boundary mismatches the germline segment, possibly from a read error. This rearrangement joins TRBV28 to TRBJ1-2, with TRBD1 identical over 8 bases. Germline V gene data show CDR1 as MDHEN and CDR2 as SYDVKM. The CDR3 totals 10 residues. The CDR3 is CASSGQGLNF. CDR3 sequence (DNA): TGTGCCAGCAGTGGACAGGGCTTAAACTTC.